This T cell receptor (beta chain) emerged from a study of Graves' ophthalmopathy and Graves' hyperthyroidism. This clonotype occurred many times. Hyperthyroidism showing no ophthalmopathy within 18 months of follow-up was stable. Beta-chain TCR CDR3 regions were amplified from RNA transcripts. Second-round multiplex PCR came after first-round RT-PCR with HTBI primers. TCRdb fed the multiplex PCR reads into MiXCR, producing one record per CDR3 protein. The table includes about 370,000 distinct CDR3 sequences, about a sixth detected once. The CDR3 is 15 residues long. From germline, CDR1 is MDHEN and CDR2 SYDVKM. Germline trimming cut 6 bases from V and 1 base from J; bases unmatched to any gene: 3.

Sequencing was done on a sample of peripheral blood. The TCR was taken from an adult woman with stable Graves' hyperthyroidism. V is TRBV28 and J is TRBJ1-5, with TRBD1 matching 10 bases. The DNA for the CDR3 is TGTGCCAGCAGGGGACAGGGGATCAGCAATCAGCCCCAGCATTTT. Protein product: CASRGQGISNQPQHF. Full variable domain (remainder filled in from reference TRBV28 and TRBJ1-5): DVKVTQSSRYLVKRTGEKVFLECVQDMDHENMFWYRQDPGLGLRLIYFSYDVKMKEKGDIPEGYSVSREKKERFSLILESASTNQTSMYLCASRGQGISNQPQHFGDGTRLSIL.